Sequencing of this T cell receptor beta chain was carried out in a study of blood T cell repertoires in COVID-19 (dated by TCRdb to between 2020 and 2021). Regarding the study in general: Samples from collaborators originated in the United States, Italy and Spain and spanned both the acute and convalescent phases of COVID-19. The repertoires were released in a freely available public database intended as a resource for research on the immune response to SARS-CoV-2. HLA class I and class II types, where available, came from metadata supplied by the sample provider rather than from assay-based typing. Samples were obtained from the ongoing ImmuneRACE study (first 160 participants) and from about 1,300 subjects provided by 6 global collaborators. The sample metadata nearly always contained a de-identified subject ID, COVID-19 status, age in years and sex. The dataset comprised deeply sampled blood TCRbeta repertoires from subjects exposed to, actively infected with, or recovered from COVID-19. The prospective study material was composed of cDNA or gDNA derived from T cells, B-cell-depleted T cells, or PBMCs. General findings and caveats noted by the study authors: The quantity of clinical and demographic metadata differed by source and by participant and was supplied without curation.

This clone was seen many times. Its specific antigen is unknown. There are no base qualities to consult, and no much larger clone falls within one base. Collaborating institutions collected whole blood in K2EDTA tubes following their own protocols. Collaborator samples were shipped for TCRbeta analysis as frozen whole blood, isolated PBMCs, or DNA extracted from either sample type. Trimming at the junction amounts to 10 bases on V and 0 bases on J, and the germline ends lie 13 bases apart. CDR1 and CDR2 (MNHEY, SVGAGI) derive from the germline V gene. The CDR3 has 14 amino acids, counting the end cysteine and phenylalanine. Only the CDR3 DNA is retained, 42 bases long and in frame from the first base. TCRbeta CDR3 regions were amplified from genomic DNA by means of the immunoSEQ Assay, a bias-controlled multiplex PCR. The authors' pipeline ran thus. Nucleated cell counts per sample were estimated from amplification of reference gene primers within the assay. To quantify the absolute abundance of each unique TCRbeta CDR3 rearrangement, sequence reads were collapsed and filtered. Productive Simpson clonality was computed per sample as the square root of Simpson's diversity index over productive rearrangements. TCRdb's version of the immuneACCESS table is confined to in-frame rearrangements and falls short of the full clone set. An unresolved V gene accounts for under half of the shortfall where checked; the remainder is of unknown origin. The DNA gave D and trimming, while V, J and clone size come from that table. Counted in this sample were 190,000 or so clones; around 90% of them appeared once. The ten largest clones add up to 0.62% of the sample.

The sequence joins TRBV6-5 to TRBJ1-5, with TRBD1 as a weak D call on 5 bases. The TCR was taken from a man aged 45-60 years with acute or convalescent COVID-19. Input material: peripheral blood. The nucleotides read TGTGCCACCGGGGGAGGGTTTAGCAATCAGCCCCAGCATTTT. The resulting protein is CATGGGFSNQPQHF.